Presented here are 17 T cell receptor beta chains from one specimen sequenced in a study of shared clonotypes between healthy human individuals. Measured with immunoSEQ multiplex PCR; TCRdb has only the in-frame clones, and not every one. The table includes about 520,000 clones, over 75% detected once. The specimen was PBMCs. These receptor sequences come from a woman between 35 and 50 years old in good health. Some clones in this sample may be carry-over from other donors' samples.

This clone was recorded only once. The gene calls are TRBV19 and TRBJ2-5; D gene uncertain. V lost 4 bases, J lost 1 base, and 16 bases lay in between. This CDR3 is 16 amino acids long. Germline V gene lookup returns CDR1 LNHDA and CDR2 SQIVND (reference sequence). The chain's CDR3 is CASSTRHNHRQETQYF. The CDR3 nucleotides are TGTGCCAGTAGTACCCGACACAACCATCGCCAAGAGACCCAGTACTTC.

Points on this clone: The identical CDR3 is also encoded by other nucleotide sequences in the sample. This chain joins TRBV27 and TRBJ2-7; possible D gene TRBD2, 6 bases. Trimming stripped 8 bases from V and 2 bases from J, with 13 bases between. Germline V lookup: CDR1 MNHEY, CDR2 SMNVEV (reference sequence). The CDR3 covers 13 residues. This CDR3 reads CASRRDLTYEQYF. In DNA form, the CDR3 reads TGTGCCAGCCGCCGGGACTTGACCTACGAGCAGTACTTC.

The CDR3 protein is CASGDSMSNQPQHF. CDR3 sequence (DNA): TGTGCCAGCGGAGACTCGATGAGCAATCAGCCCCAGCATTTT. The V gene is TRBV7-9, the J gene TRBJ1-5; D gene ambiguous. Germline V gives CDR1 SEHNR, CDR2 FQNEAQ (reference sequence). V was shortened by 8 bases and J by 1 base, with 12 bases between the two germline ends. The length of the CDR3 is 14 residues.

The chain couples TRBV5-1 to TRBJ1-2; TRBD1 matches at 9 bases. V shed 0 bases and J 7 bases; nucleotides not matched to a gene: 7. The CDR3 has 15 residues. Germline CDR1 SGHRS, CDR2 YFSETQ. The CDR3 coding sequence is TGCGCCAGCAGCTTGGAAGGACAGGGGAGAGGTGGCTACACCTTC. Its protein product is CASSLEGQGRGGYTF.

Note on this clone: A far larger clone is one base from this, pointing to a likely read error. The chain links TRBV30 to TRBJ1-5, with D maybe TRBD1 (5 bases). CDR1 GTSNPN and CDR2 SVGIG come from the germline V gene (reference sequence). The CDR3 sequence is 14 residues long. DNA for the CDR3: TGTGCCTGGAGTGGGGGTTTAGGGGATCAGCACCAGCATTTT. This encodes CAWSGGLGDQHQHF.

The chain joins TRBV5-1 to TRBJ2-2; D is possibly TRBD2 (5 bases). CDR1 and CDR2 (germline): SGHRS, YFSETQ. The CDR3 contains 13 residues. Trimming shortened V by 0 bases and J by 5 bases, and 5 bases separated the two germline ends. The chain's CDR3 is CASSLAGTGELFF. CDR3 DNA: TGCGCCAGCAGCTTGGCGGGGACCGGGGAGCTGTTTTTT.

The chain joins TRBV10-2 to TRBJ2-5; maybe TRBD2 (6 bases). CDR3 length equals 16 residues. Trimming pared 3 bases from V and 3 bases from J, leaving 17 bases between. The V gene's germline CDR1 is WSHSY and CDR2 SAAADI. The CDR3 protein is CASSDRAGSLKETQYF. The CDR3 nucleotides are TGCGCCAGCAGTGACCGGGCGGGATCCCTTAAAGAGACCCAGTACTTC.

The chain combines TRBV19 with TRBJ1-1; 9 bases fit TRBD1. Germline CDR1 reads LNHDA; CDR2 reads SQIVND (reference sequence). V trimming: 6 bases; J trimming: 0 bases; junction bases outside the gene matches: 5. This CDR3 has 15 residues. The CDR3 nucleotides are TGTGCCAGTAGGGGACAGGGAGGAGTGAACACTGAAGCTTTCTTT. Residues: CASRGQGGVNTEAFF.

As concerns this clone: One end of the junction is discordant with germline, which a read error may explain. The chain has TRBV7-7 and TRBJ2-7, with 10 bases fitting TRBD1. CDR1 and CDR2 from the germline V gene are SSHAT and FNYEAQ (reference sequence). There are 17 residues in the CDR3. The CDR3 nucleotides read TGTGCTAGCAGCTTAGGGGCCCCGGGACAGGGGATCCACGAGCAGTACTTC. This encodes CASSLGAPGQGIHEQYF. The variable domain in full, completed from reference TRBV7-7 and TRBJ2-7, reads GAGVSQSPRYKVTKRGQDVTLRCDPISSHATLYWYQQALGQGPEFLTYFNYEAQPDKSGLPSDRFSAERPEGSISTLTIQRTEQRDSAMYRCASSLGAPGQGIHEQYFGPGTRLTVT.

The chain employs TRBV7-3 and TRBJ2-1; TRBD1 matches at 9 bases. V lost 4 bases to trimming and J lost 4 bases; unmatched junction nucleotides: 5. CDR3 length: 15 residues. Germline CDR1 SGHTA, CDR2 FQGTGA. The CDR3 sequence: CASSSDRGLYNEQFF. The CDR3 nucleotides read TGTGCCAGCAGCTCCGACAGGGGGTTATACAATGAGCAGTTCTTC.

The rearrangement links TRBV28 to TRBJ2-7; D might be TRBD2 (5 bases). CDR1 MDHEN and CDR2 SYDVKM come from the germline V gene. CDR3 length: 13 residues. V was trimmed by 5 bases and J by 2 bases, leaving 10 bases between them. The CDR3 here is CASSRVRAYEQYF. Written as DNA, the CDR3 is TGTGCCAGCAGTCGGGTGCGGGCCTACGAGCAGTACTTC.

The chain carries TRBV4-3 and TRBJ2-2; D perhaps matches TRBD2 (5 bases). Trimming stripped 0 bases from V and 6 bases from J, with 14 bases between. Germline V lookup: CDR1 LGHNA, CDR2 YSLEER. This CDR3 spans 16 amino acids. The CDR3 nucleotides read TGCGCCAGCAGCCAAGATTTTGGGCTAGCCGCCGGGGAGCTGTTTTTT. Its protein is CASSQDFGLAAGELFF.

The V and J genes are TRBV19 and TRBJ1-3, with D possibly matching TRBD1 (5 bases). The CDR3 covers 16 residues. Trimming took off 6 bases at V and 0 bases at J, with 15 bases between the two ends. From germline, CDR1 is LNHDA and CDR2 SQIVND (reference sequence). CDR3 protein: CASRWTTGYSGNTIYF. CDR3 nucleotides: TGTGCCAGTAGATGGACTACAGGATACTCTGGAAACACCATATATTTT.

With respect to this clone: A read error likely explains this, since a far larger clone differs by one base. This same CDR3 is encoded by further DNA sequences in the sample. The gene calls are TRBV10-2 and TRBJ1-4; 9 bases agree with TRBD1. CDR3 size: 15 residues. From germline, CDR1 is WSHSY and CDR2 SAAADI. V shed 6 bases, J shed 0 bases, and the junction held 2 bases outside the gene matches. As DNA, the CDR3 is TGCGCCAGCAGGGGGACAGGGACAACTAATGAAAAACTGTTTTTT. Its protein is CASRGTGTTNEKLFF.

This clone was detected once. A read error likely explains this, since a far larger clone differs by one base. Other DNA sequences from this sample encode an identical CDR3 as well. The chain links TRBV5-4 to TRBJ1-5, with D perhaps matching TRBD1 (6 bases). The CDR3 loop spans 14 amino acids. Germline V CDR1 and CDR2: SGHNT, YYREEE (reference sequence). Deletions cut 4 bases from V and 6 bases from J, with 14 bases between. The CDR3 loop reads CASSPGGGGQPQHF. The CDR3, as DNA: TGTGCCAGCAGCCCCGGTGGGGGCGGTCAGCCCCAGCATTTT.

This sequence joins TRBV28 and TRBJ2-1, with 8 bases matching TRBD2. Trimming removed 7 bases from V and 0 bases from J; junction bases left unmatched: 2. This CDR3 region has 14 residues. Germline CDR1 reads MDHEN; CDR2 reads SYDVKM. The CDR3 DNA reads as TGTGCCAGCACCACTAGCGGCTCCTACAATGAGCAGTTCTTC. Amino acid sequence: CASTTSGSYNEQFF.

There are a few counts of this clone. The chain uses TRBV15 and TRBJ1-5, with D possibly matching TRBD1 (6 bases). The CDR3 length is 14 residues. Trimming shortened V by 7 bases and J by 0 bases, and 10 bases separated the two germline ends. Germline CDR1 reads LNHNV; CDR2 reads YYDKDF (reference sequence). CDR3 loop: CATNQGFSNQPQHF. The CDR3 coding sequence is TGTGCCACCAATCAGGGGTTTAGCAATCAGCCCCAGCATTTT.